One sample yielded the 19 T cell receptor beta chains listed below, sequenced in a study of read filtering for tumor transcriptome and immune sequencing. The library was built from about 400 ng RNA with molecular barcoded adaptors for alpha/delta and beta/gamma chains. TCRdb re-called the reads through MiXCR, storing one row per CDR3 protein. The table lists roughly 82,000 distinct CDR3 sequences, 12% of them singletons. The sequencing input was a population of CD138-negative cells sorted from bone marrow. The receptors shown here come from a donor aged 40 or older with multiple myeloma.

Many counts were recorded for this clonotype. The rearrangement links TRBV5-1 to TRBJ2-1, with a weak D call TRBD1 (5 bases). Trimming pared 5 bases from V and 5 bases from J, leaving 17 bases between. The CDR3 contains 15 residues. The germline gives CDR1 SGHRS, CDR2 YFSETQ. The CDR3: CASRSSPGLNNEQFF. The CDR3 region has the DNA TGCGCCAGCAGGTCGAGCCCAGGGCTTAACAATGAGCAGTTCTTC.

This clonotype was recorded at least ten times. The V gene is TRBV20-1, the J gene TRBJ2-7; 9 nucleotides match TRBD2. The V gene end was trimmed by 5 bases and the J gene end by 3 bases; junction bases not matched to a gene: 8. The germline V gene has CDR1 DFQATT and CDR2 SNEGSKA (reference sequence). The CDR3 spans 14 residues. The CDR3 reads CSARPGLAFYEQYF. The CDR3 DNA reads as TGCAGTGCTCGTCCGGGACTAGCATTCTACGAGCAGTACTTC.

The chain uses TRBV5-1 and TRBJ2-1, with TRBD2 matching over 10 bases. CDR1 SGHRS and CDR2 YFSETQ come from the germline V gene. The CDR3 extends over 15 amino acids. V lost 4 bases, J lost 5 bases, and 6 bases stayed unmatched. Written as DNA, the CDR3 is TGCGCCAGCAGCCGGGGGACTAGCGAGAACAATGAGCAGTTCTTC. It specifies CASSRGTSENNEQFF.

This clonotype was seen repeatedly, ten times or more. This chain joins TRBV11-2 and TRBJ2-2, with 7 nucleotides matching TRBD1. The CDR3 consists of 14 residues. V lost 4 bases to trimming and J lost 4 bases; unmatched junction nucleotides: 3. The germline gives CDR1 SGHAT, CDR2 FQNNGV. This CDR3 is CASSSYRGTGELFF. CDR3 in DNA: TGTGCCAGCAGCTCATACAGGGGCACCGGGGAGCTGTTTTTT.

This clonotype was recorded at least ten times. The rearrangement links TRBV5-1 to TRBJ1-2; unclear D gene. Trimming took 4 bases from V and 0 from J, leaving 13 bases between them. Germline-derived CDR1 and CDR2 are SGHRS and YFSETQ. This CDR3 contains 15 residues. CDR3 sequence (DNA): TGCGCCAGCAGCCCCCGAGCTGAAGCTAACTATGGCTACACCTTC. The encoded protein is CASSPRAEANYGYTF.

With regard to this clonotype: One base away lies a much larger clone, so this may be a sequencing read error. J is TRBJ2-2 and V is TRBV30; no reliable D call. The CDR3 runs to 14 residues. Germline lookup yields CDR1 GTSNPN and CDR2 SVGIG (reference sequence). The CDR3, as DNA: TGTGCCAGGAGTGCCGACCCGAACACCGGGGAGCTGTTTTTT. As protein: CARSADPNTGELFF.

V and J are TRBV5-1 and TRBJ1-5, with TRBD1 identical over 9 bases. Germline V gene data show CDR1 as SGHRS and CDR2 as YFSETQ. CDR3 length: 17 residues. V gave up 0 bases and J gave up 0 bases; unmatched junction bases: 4. In DNA, the CDR3 is TGCGCCAGCAGCTTGGACAGGGGGCGAAATAGCAATCAGCCCCAGCATTTT. It codes for CASSLDRGRNSNQPQHF.

This clonotype appeared many times. The V and J genes are TRBV7-2 and TRBJ1-1, with 7 nucleotides matching TRBD1. This CDR3 is 13 amino acids long. Germline V gene sequence: CDR1 SGHTA, CDR2 FQGNSA. V shed 5 bases and J 6 bases; nucleotides not matched to a gene: 6. CDR3 region: CASSPDRASEAFF. In DNA form, the CDR3 reads TGTGCCAGCAGCCCCGACAGGGCGTCTGAAGCTTTCTTT.

This clonotype came up many times. The chain joins TRBV11-1 to TRBJ1-2, with D unresolved. The CDR3 is 15 amino acids. V was trimmed by 1 base and J by 2 bases, leaving 11 bases between them. Germline CDR1 and CDR2: SGHAT and FQDESV (reference sequence). The CDR3 nucleotides read TGTGCCAGCAGCTTAGGGGCAGGACTGAACTATGGCTACACCTTC. Translating it yields CASSLGAGLNYGYTF.

This rearrangement joins TRBV6-6 to TRBJ2-3, with TRBD2 matching 7 bases. The CDR3 extends over 16 amino acids. The V gene's germline CDR1 is MNHNY and CDR2 SVGAGI (reference sequence). J gave up 2 bases and V 5 bases, and 10 bases lay outside the gene matches. The CDR3 region is CASSQGLGGYTDTQYF. CDR3 nucleotides: TGTGCCAGCAGTCAAGGACTAGGAGGTTACACAGATACGCAGTATTTT.

This clonotype was counted many times. This rearrangement joins TRBV20-1 to TRBJ2-1, with D perhaps TRBD1 (5 bases). The germline V and J ends were trimmed by 4 bases and 3 bases, with 7 bases remaining between them. The CDR3 contains 12 residues. Germline CDR1 is DFQATT and CDR2 is SNEGSKA (reference sequence). The CDR3 here is CSAKTVYNEQFF. The CDR3 coding sequence is TGCAGTGCTAAGACAGTCTACAATGAGCAGTTCTTC.

This clonotype was seen repeatedly, ten times or more. The chain combines TRBV12-3 or TRBV12-4 with TRBJ1-4; D is possibly TRBD1 (5 bases). CDR3 size: 16 residues. Trimming left V 3 bases short and J 8 bases short, with 19 bases between. The CDR3 DNA is TGTGCCAGCAGTTTTACGGGACTCCTCCTGGGCGAAAAACTGTTTTTT. Translating it yields CASSFTGLLLGEKLFF.

This clonotype was seen many times. The chain combines TRBV7-8 with TRBJ1-1, with D maybe TRBD1 (5 bases). Trimming removed 5 bases at V and 1 base at J, with 8 bases between. Germline assignment: CDR1 SGHVS and CDR2 FQNEAQ. The CDR3 runs 13 residues. The CDR3 sequence: CASSATGNTEAFF. The CDR3 DNA follows: TGTGCCAGCAGCGCTACAGGGAACACTGAAGCTTTCTTT.

This clonotype was recorded at least ten times. This sequence joins TRBV6-2 or TRBV6-3 and TRBJ1-1, with no clear D. CDR3 length: 11 residues. Between the trimmed V and J ends, which lost 5 bases and 8 bases, there was a span of 9 bases. Germline V CDR1 and CDR2: MNHEY, SVGEGT. For the CDR3, the DNA is TGTGCCAGCAGTCACCTCAGGGAAGCTTTCTTT. Protein product: CASSHLREAFF.

This clonotype has ten or more counts. This sequence joins TRBV5-1 and TRBJ1-1; D gene uncertain. Germline V gives CDR1 SGHRS, CDR2 YFSETQ. The CDR3 loop spans 15 amino acids. V lost 4 bases, J lost 1 base, and 14 bases lay in between. In DNA form, the CDR3 reads TGCGCCAGCAGCCCCGGGCCGGACGAGAACACTGAAGCTTTCTTT. Translating gives CASSPGPDENTEAFF.

This clonotype was seen a handful of times. The chain couples TRBV20-1 to TRBJ1-1; tentatively, D is TRBD1 (5 bases). The CDR3 is 13 amino acids. V lost 2 bases to trimming and J lost 1 base, with 8 bases between them. Germline values: CDR1 DFQATT, CDR2 SNEGSKA (reference sequence). DNA of the CDR3: TGCAGTGCTAGAAGGCAGGGGAACACTGAAGCTTTCTTT. Encoded protein: CSARRQGNTEAFF.

In the case of this clonotype: It may be a read error: a sequence one base away is much more abundant. This chain joins TRBV2 and TRBJ2-6; TRBD1 or TRBD2 may be the D gene (5 bases each). Germline CDR1 and CDR2: SNHLY and FYNNEI. The CDR3 is made up of 14 amino acids. CDR3 region: CASSGTFGANALTF. In nucleotides, the CDR3 is TGTGCCAGCAGCGGTACGTTCGGGGCCAACGCCCTGACTTTC.

This clonotype was picked up many times. This chain connects TRBV7-9 to TRBJ2-2; possibly TRBD2 for D (6 bases). Trimming shortened V by 3 bases and J by 4 bases, and 12 bases separated the two germline ends. Germline V gives CDR1 SEHNR, CDR2 FQNEAQ (reference sequence). This CDR3 is 15 amino acids long. DNA for the CDR3: TGTGCCAGCAGCTTTGGAGGGACGGGCACCGGGGAGCTGTTTTTT. This encodes CASSFGGTGTGELFF.

The rearrangement uses TRBV5-5 and TRBJ1-3; 7 positions agree with TRBD1. Germline values: CDR1 SGHKS, CDR2 YYEKEE (reference sequence). The CDR3 spans 15 residues. V gave up 0 bases and J gave up 2 bases; unmatched junction bases: 2. The CDR3 DNA sequence: TGTGCCAGCAGCTTGGTAGGGGGCACTGGAAACACCATATATTTT. Translated: CASSLVGGTGNTIYF.